The entry that follows covers one T cell receptor (beta chain) sequence. In the authors' workflow: Estimation of nucleated cell counts relied on the amplification of reference gene primers. Here immunoSEQ multiplex PCR was the method, and the copy in TCRdb shows in-frame clones only, minus some. V and J calls and clone size are those listed in that table; D and trimming were worked out from the DNA. The sample carries about 140,000 clones, approximately 82% recorded once. This entry comes from a study of blood T cell repertoires in COVID-19. Study at large: COVID-19 samples collected from the United States, Italy and Spain covered acute and convalescent phases. T cells, B-cell-depleted T cells, or PBMCs provided the cDNA or gDNA that served as material.

The CDR3 spans 13 residues. In germline, CDR1 is SGHTA, CDR2 FQGNSA. The V segment lost 5 bases and the J segment 12 bases; nucleotides outside the gene matches: 9. The receptor comes from a human donor in a cohort sampled during active COVID-19. What was sequenced was peripheral blood. This chain joins TRBV7-2 and TRBJ1-4, with 7 bases matching TRBD1. CDR3 in DNA: TGTGCCAGCAGCACAGACCGACAGGGACAACTGTTTTTT. It codes for CASSTDRQGQLFF.